One and the same sample provided the 25 T cell receptor beta chains below, sequenced in a study of blood T cell repertoires in COVID-19. The repertoire was sequenced with immunoSEQ multiplex PCR; TCRdb's copy has only in-frame clones and lacks some. This table holds over 95,000 clones, about four fifths found once. The sample was peripheral blood. The receptor set was obtained from a woman of 80 years or more with active or convalescent COVID-19.

The sample holds one count of this clone. The J gene is TRBJ2-2, the V gene TRBV2; 11 nucleotides match TRBD1. The CDR3 extends over 15 amino acids. Per the germline V gene, CDR1 is SNHLY and CDR2 is FYNNEI. The junction had 9 bases not matched to a gene; V was cut back by 9 bases and J by 6 bases. The CDR3 loop reads CASMDRGLSAGELFF. The CDR3 bases are TGTGCCAGTATGGACAGGGGGCTCTCGGCCGGGGAGCTGTTTTTT.

This clone was seen once. V is TRBV5-1 and J is TRBJ1-3; D gene unclear. The CDR3 covers 15 residues. From germline, CDR1 is SGHRS and CDR2 YFSETQ. Trimming removed 0 bases from V and 3 bases from J, with 10 bases in between. The CDR3 region has the DNA TGCGCCAGCAGCTTGGCCTGGCCGGGTGGAAACACCATATATTTT. This translates into CASSLAWPGGNTIYF.

The chain recombines TRBV6-5 with TRBJ1-1; possibly TRBD1 for D (6 bases). The CDR3 is 14 residues long. Trimming cost V 5 bases and J 0 bases, with 10 bases left between them. From germline, CDR1 is MNHEY and CDR2 SVGAGI. CDR3 residues: CASSMDRLNTEAFF. CDR3 DNA: TGTGCCAGCAGTATGGACAGACTGAACACTGAAGCTTTCTTT.

This clone has a handful of counts. The CDR3 sequence is CASSRTGAGGNTGELFF. The CDR3 DNA reads TGTGCCAGCAGCAGGACAGGGGCGGGAGGGAACACCGGGGAGCTGTTTTTT. V and J are TRBV5-6 and TRBJ2-2; TRBD1 might be the D (9 bases). Germline-derived CDR1 and CDR2 are SGHDT and YYEEEE. This CDR3 has 17 amino acids. V lost 4 bases to trimming and J lost 1 base, with 17 bases between them.

The chain uses TRBV9 and TRBJ1-6, with D perhaps matching TRBD1 (5 bases). This CDR3 has 13 amino acids. Trimming removed 0 bases from V and 10 bases from J, with 8 bases in between. The germline gives CDR1 SGDLS, CDR2 YYNGEE. The CDR3 reads CASSVGGASPLHF. CDR3 DNA sequence: TGTGCCAGCAGCGTAGGGGGCGCCTCACCCCTCCACTTT.

This chain connects TRBV19 to TRBJ2-3, with a weak D call TRBD2 (6 bases). Trimming removed 4 bases at V and 5 bases at J, with 16 bases between. The CDR3 is made up of 15 amino acids. CDR1 and CDR2 (germline): LNHDA, SQIVND (reference sequence). This CDR3 reads CASSTPGSSGDTQYF. The CDR3 DNA reads as TGTGCCAGTAGTACTCCCGGGAGTTCGGGAGATACGCAGTATTTT.

This clone has just one count. V usage is TRBV5-4 and J usage is TRBJ2-2, with 8 bases that match TRBD2. CDR1 and CDR2 (germline): SGHNT, YYREEE (reference sequence). The CDR3 is 15 residues long. Trimming cost V 2 bases and J 5 bases; bases outside gene matches: 5. The CDR3 region has the DNA TGTGCCAGCAGCTTCGGACTAGCCAGTACCGGGGAGCTGTTTTTT. Translating it yields CASSFGLASTGELFF.

The chain couples TRBV2 to TRBJ2-7; TRBD1 matches 7 bases. CDR1 is SNHLY and CDR2 is FYNNEI in the germline V gene. V shed 6 bases, J shed 3 bases, and the junction held 2 bases outside the gene matches. The CDR3 contains 12 residues. CDR3 protein: CASRGQIYEQYF. The DNA of the CDR3 is TGTGCCAGCAGGGGACAGATCTACGAGCAGTACTTC.

J is TRBJ2-5 and V is TRBV2; D perhaps matches TRBD1 (5 bases). The CDR3 is 14 residues long. The germline gives CDR1 SNHLY, CDR2 FYNNEI. Trimming left V 6 bases short and J 2 bases short, with 13 bases between. CDR3: CASRSQGSQETQYF. DNA for the CDR3: TGTGCCAGCAGGTCCCAGGGCTCACAAGAGACCCAGTACTTC.

The chain combines TRBV19 with TRBJ2-1; D might be TRBD1 (6 bases). Germline CDR1 and CDR2: LNHDA and SQIVND (reference sequence). This CDR3 is 13 amino acids long. The V and J ends lost 11 bases and 2 bases respectively, with 13 bases between them. CDR3 DNA: TGTGCCGCTACTCAGGGGCCCTACAATGAGCAGTTCTTC. The encoded protein is CAATQGPYNEQFF.

This chain joins TRBV5-6 and TRBJ2-1, with 9 nucleotides matching TRBD2. The ends lost 2 bases at V and 5 bases at J; junction bases unmatched: 5. The CDR3 covers 15 residues. Germline CDR1 and CDR2: SGHDT and YYEEEE. The CDR3, as DNA: TGTGCCAGCAGCTTCGGGGCTAGCGGGGACAATGAGCAGTTCTTC. This gives the protein CASSFGASGDNEQFF.

This clone was recorded once. The CDR3 reads CASSLGGTGQETQYF. The CDR3 DNA reads as TGTGCCAGCAGCTTAGGCGGGACAGGGCAAGAGACCCAGTACTTC. V and J are TRBV7-8 and TRBJ2-5; 9 bases align to TRBD1. The length of the CDR3 is 15 residues. The junction had 2 bases not matched to a gene; V was cut back by 1 base and J by 2 bases. Germline-derived CDR1 and CDR2 are SGHVS and FQNEAQ.

The chain carries TRBV19 and TRBJ2-7, with D perhaps TRBD1 (5 bases). V was clipped by 4 bases and J by 2 bases, with 15 bases between them. From germline, CDR1 is LNHDA and CDR2 SQIVND (reference sequence). There are 15 residues in the CDR3. CDR3 sequence: CASSRAPDKTYEQYF. The CDR3 DNA reads TGTGCCAGTAGTAGGGCCCCGGACAAAACCTACGAGCAGTACTTC.

The chain combines TRBV6-5 with TRBJ1-2; 9 positions agree with TRBD1. The CDR3 length is 14 residues. Germline V gene data show CDR1 as MNHEY and CDR2 as SVGAGI. Losses at the gene ends were 5 bases for V and 4 bases for J; bases not matched to a gene: 5. The CDR3 spells CASSNTGGGYGYTF. DNA of the CDR3: TGTGCCAGCAGTAACACAGGGGGCGGCTATGGCTACACCTTC.

As for this clone: Sequence at one end of the junction differs from germline and may be a read error. The chain carries TRBV5-1 and TRBJ2-7; TRBD2 aligns across 11 bases. Per germline, CDR1 SGHRS and CDR2 YFSETQ. The CDR3 has 16 residues. CDR3 DNA: TGTGCCAGCAGCCCCCTTCCGGGACTAGCGGTCTACGAGCAGTACTTC. This translates into CASSPLPGLAVYEQYF. Full variable domain (rest looked up from reference TRBV5-1 and TRBJ2-7): KAGVTQTPRYLIKTRGQQVTLSCSPISGHRSVSWYQQTPGQGLQFLFEYFSETQRNKGNFPGRFSGRQFSNSRSEMNVSTLELGDSALYLCASSPLPGLAVYEQYFGPGTRLTVT.

The V call is TRBV4-1, the J call TRBJ1-3, with D unresolved. V shed 0 bases and J shed 3 bases, with 6 bases lying between them. This CDR3 contains 14 residues. CDR1 and CDR2 from the germline V gene are MGHRA and YSYEKL. The chain's CDR3 is CASSQEGVGNTIYF. The CDR3 nucleotides are TGCGCCAGCAGCCAAGAGGGAGTTGGAAACACCATATATTTT.

The chain links TRBV6-5 to TRBJ1-5; 7 nucleotides agree with TRBD1. CDR3 length: 13 amino acids. J was trimmed by 7 bases and V by 6 bases; bases with no gene match: 6. Germline V CDR1 and CDR2: MNHEY, SVGAGI. The DNA for the CDR3 is TGTGCCAGCAGCGTGACAGGGAACCAGCCCCAGCATTTT. This encodes CASSVTGNQPQHF.

This sequence joins TRBV24-1 and TRBJ2-7; 10 bases fit TRBD2. CDR3 size: 17 residues. The V gene end was trimmed by 2 bases and the J gene end by 3 bases; junction bases not matched to a gene: 9. Germline V gives CDR1 KGHDR, CDR2 SFDVKD. DNA for the CDR3: TGTGCCACCAGTGATTCCGGCGGGACTAGCGCTATCTACGAGCAGTACTTC. Translating it yields CATSDSGGTSAIYEQYF.

The rearrangement joins TRBV7-3 to TRBJ2-1, with 12 bases identical to TRBD2. CDR1 SGHTA and CDR2 FQGTGA come from the germline V gene. The CDR3 consists of 17 residues. With V trimmed by 0 bases and J by 5 bases, 5 bases remained unmatched. CDR3 region: CASSLTSRTSGNNEQFF. CDR3 nucleotides: TGTGCCAGCAGCTTAACTTCCCGGACTAGCGGGAACAATGAGCAGTTCTTC.

This chain uses TRBV6-6 with TRBJ1-1, with D perhaps TRBD1 (6 bases). Trimming left V 5 bases short and J 8 bases short, with 15 bases between. The CDR3 sequence is 13 residues long. Germline values: CDR1 MNHNY, CDR2 SVGAGI (reference sequence). The CDR3 coding sequence is TGTGCCAGCAGTCCTGGACAGCTCCTAGAAGCTTTCTTT. It specifies CASSPGQLLEAFF.

This clone was detected only a few times. The V and J genes are TRBV7-2 and TRBJ1-2; no firm D call. Per the germline V gene, CDR1 is SGHTA and CDR2 is FQGNSA. This CDR3 comprises 13 residues. V lost 2 bases, J lost 6 bases, and 10 bases lay in between. The CDR3: CASSLRDLNGYTF. In DNA form, the CDR3 reads TGTGCCAGCAGCTTACGGGATTTAAATGGCTACACCTTC.

J is TRBJ2-3 and V is TRBV7-3; D ambiguous. The CDR3 has 16 residues. CDR1 SGHTA and CDR2 FQGTGA come from the germline V gene. The V gene lost 5 bases and the J gene lost 7 bases, with 22 bases spanning the gap. The chain's CDR3 is CASSADDTRLAYTQYF. CDR3 sequence (DNA): TGTGCCAGCAGCGCAGACGACACTCGGCTCGCATATACGCAGTATTTT.

As for this clone: The same CDR3 can be traced to other DNA sequences in this sample. This chain connects TRBV27 to TRBJ2-7; perhaps TRBD2 as D (6 bases). Germline CDR1 MNHEY, CDR2 SMNVEV (reference sequence). V lost 5 bases and J 3 bases, leaving 11 bases between the germline ends. The CDR3 runs to 13 residues. Here the CDR3 reads CASSLREDYEQYF. The DNA of the CDR3 is TGTGCCAGCAGTCTAAGGGAGGACTACGAGCAGTACTTC.

V is TRBV6-1 and J is TRBJ2-7; 7 nucleotides agree with TRBD1. J gave up 2 bases and V 3 bases, and 7 bases lay outside the gene matches. The CDR3 runs 15 residues. Germline-derived CDR1 and CDR2 are MNHNS and SASEGT. The DNA of the CDR3 is TGTGCCAGCAGTGACAGATGGGGACAGACCTACGAGCAGTACTTC. It is translated as CASSDRWGQTYEQYF.

This clone has just a few counts. Written as DNA, the CDR3 is TGCAGTGCTAGCTTAGGGAGTGAGCAGTTCTTC. Amino acid sequence: CSASLGSEQFF. The chain carries TRBV20-1 and TRBJ2-1, with D possibly being TRBD2 (5 bases). Looked up from germline, CDR1 is DFQATT and CDR2 is SNEGSKA (reference sequence). This CDR3 comprises 11 residues. Trimming stripped 3 bases from V and 9 bases from J, with 9 bases between.